The rows below give T cell receptor beta chains drawn from one sample of a study of response to subunit inactivated influenza vaccine. TCRdb fed the RT-PCR reads into MiXCR, producing one record per CDR3 protein. This sample has some 600,000 distinct CDR3 sequences, with 12% to 15% found just once. The material sequenced was PBMCs from blood, taken approximately 15 days before vaccination. These receptors were collected from a man aged 50 or older who received an inactivated influenza vaccine. Each CDR3 is given without its conserved first and last residue. Each record gives: CDR3 protein, V gene, D gene. A D gene is named only where the DNA matches it firmly.

ATSRAKVLQGVFNEQF TRBV15 TRBD1
ASSLVFSGQGTAGEKLF TRBV11-2 TRBD1
ASSLDGGRAVETQY TRBV5-1 TRBD2
APNGVSSYEQY TRBV7-6 -
SARVGDRRSGNTIY TRBV20-1 -
ASSYGYTEAF TRBV6-6 -
ATHRAVLSTDTQY TRBV15 -
AWSPPGRAGANVLT TRBV30 -
ASSLGLAGGNTIY TRBV13 -
SAKILVGTQY TRBV20-1 -
ASSFLEGGPGYNEQF TRBV7-6 TRBD2
TGMGAGETQY TRBV29-1 -
ASSFGRTPGELF TRBV5-1 -
ASSYYRGTRQETQY TRBV6-2/TRBV6-3 -
ASSLGVDSRIDTQY TRBV5-1 -
ASRNSETQY TRBV12-3/TRBV12-4 -
ASTDGRGRGNAGELF TRBV19 -
ASSQEGGSGRGMMGEQF TRBV4-1 TRBD2
ASSPVGTGSYEQY TRBV18 TRBD1
ASSQLDQSLGTDTQY TRBV14 -
ASTLGGGPSYEQY TRBV28 -
ASSLTFRDRVNYGYT TRBV12-3/TRBV12-4 TRBD1
ASSLRSTDTQY TRBV27 -
ASRDNRGYEQY TRBV12-3/TRBV12-4 -
AIKADGKEEQY TRBV10-3 -
ASTIAGAELNNEQF TRBV5-1 -
AWSVLAPRAYEQY TRBV30 -
ASGTSGGTTYTGELF TRBV7-8 TRBD2
ASSLTTSKETQY TRBV12-3/TRBV12-4 -
ASSFTQTYQETQY TRBV5-1 -
PSSPPGSGGSSYNEQF TRBV18 TRBD2
ASSDRTSGGLYNEQF TRBV9 TRBD2
ASSLNRGGDTQY TRBV5-1 -
ASSLAANPTGELF TRBV27 -
ASSLAATSSVSSGNTIY TRBV7-2 -
ASSSDTGAGELF TRBV7-2 TRBD1
SAREGAKTDTQY TRBV20-1 -
ASSLDRGQADTQY TRBV7-9 TRBD1
ASSLSQNNEQF TRBV7-8 -